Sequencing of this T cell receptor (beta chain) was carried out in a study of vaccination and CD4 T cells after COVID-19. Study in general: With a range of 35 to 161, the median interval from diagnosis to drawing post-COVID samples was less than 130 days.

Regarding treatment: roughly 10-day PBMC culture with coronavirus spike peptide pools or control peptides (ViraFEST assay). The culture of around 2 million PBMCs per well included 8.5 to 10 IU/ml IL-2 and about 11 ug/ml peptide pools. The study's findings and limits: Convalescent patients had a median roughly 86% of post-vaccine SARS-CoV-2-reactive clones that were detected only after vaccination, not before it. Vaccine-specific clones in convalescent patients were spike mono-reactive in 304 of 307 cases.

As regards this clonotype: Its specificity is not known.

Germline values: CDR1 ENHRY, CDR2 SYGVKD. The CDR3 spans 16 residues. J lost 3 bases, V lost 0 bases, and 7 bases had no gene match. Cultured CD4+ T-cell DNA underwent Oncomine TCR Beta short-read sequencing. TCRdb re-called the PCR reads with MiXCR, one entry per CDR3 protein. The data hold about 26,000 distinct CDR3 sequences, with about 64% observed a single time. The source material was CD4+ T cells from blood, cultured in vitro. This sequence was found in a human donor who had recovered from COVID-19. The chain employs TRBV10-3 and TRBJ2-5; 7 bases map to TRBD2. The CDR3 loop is CAISESLGLAEETQYF. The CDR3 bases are TGTGCCATCAGTGAGTCACTGGGGCTAGCGGAAGAGACCCAGTACTTC.